A selection of T cell receptor beta chains follows, all from one sample in a study of shared clonotypes between healthy human individuals. The assay was immunoSEQ multiplex PCR, and TCRdb's table has in-frame clones only and misses some. The table includes 1,500,000 or so clones, roughly 98.5% detected once. The sequenced sample was naive CD4+ T cells sorted from blood. The receptors originated from a man aged 25 to 40 in good health. The conserved cysteine and the conserved F or W are not part of the CDR3 here.

cdr3_length v_call cdr3_aa
11 TRBV5-1 ASSLPRNTEAF
16 TRBV28 ASSSHQGLAGKMGEQY
13 TRBV6-6 ATNSGRANTGELF
17 TRBV7-9 ASSLYGRGRGRLQETQY
13 TRBV28 ASSLPTGAAQPQH
15 TRBV29-1 SVEDLEGGMGYTEAF
12 TRBV10-2 ASSESRQNTEAF
13 TRBV6-5 ASSSRRGPKIGQF
12 TRBV7-6 ASSLGTANTEAF
11 TRBV10-3 AISRDGSYEQY
11 TRBV2 ASRTGGWNEQF
11 TRBV5-1 ASSRSGTDTQY
12 TRBV10-3 AISGGRGLYGYT
14 TRBV2 ASSVRDTQHSYEQY
16 TRBV7-2 ASSSLKASGRVINEQF
13 TRBV18 ASSPPGRGNYGYT
10 TRBV13 ASSFPGKGYT
12 TRBV7-3 ASSLKAGSYEQY
14 TRBV15 ATSRPPLARADTQY
12 TRBV6-4 ASSPTGTGTEAF
15 TRBV18 ASSPPSRRTGANVLT
15 TRBV10-2 ASSEATSGVGTDTQY
9 TRBV28 ASSLEAGYT
13 TRBV13 ASSFLGVGAGELF
15 TRBV10-3 ATSEEKLAGGPHTQY
12 TRBV5-4 ASIQSGSSYEQY
13 TRBV10-2 ASSESNRGLGGYT
14 TRBV18 ASSPQTSGIGYEQY
13 TRBV11-2 ASSPIRAPNYGYT
12 TRBV28 ASSAWVGNQPQH
11 TRBV5-1 ASSLVVVETQY
12 TRBV5-1 ASSSGALGDTQY
12 TRBV7-2 ASSLTSGSNEQF
15 TRBV2 ASSATGPGASYNEQF
15 TRBV10-2 ASSESTRGTPTDTQY
9 TRBV6-5 ASRSYQAQH
14 TRBV5-1 ASSTPLEGATDTQY
13 TRBV2 ASSEGRSGGDEQF
14 TRBV29-1 SVEGFGVSTGDGYT
13 TRBV5-1 ASSAVLFRRETQY
14 TRBV7-7 ASSPRAGLNTGELF
14 TRBV7-9 ASSLELGQGGYEQY
15 TRBV27 ASSSWAGGPSYNEQF
13 TRBV9 ASSAEEYWGDGYT
14 TRBV10-1 ASSGRTSGILNTQY
14 TRBV6-6 ASSYSSAGGGNTIY
11 TRBV18 ASSPKGNKGQF
12 TRBV9 ASSPYDKNYEQY
14 TRBV28 ASSLLTGGLHYEQY
13 TRBV7-9 ASIPSTGGYNEQF
12 TRBV11-2 ASSLAGGYNEQF
13 TRBV5-1 ASSLRDVGTKTQY
14 TRBV11-2 ASSARIAGVDDTQY
11 TRBV11-2 ASSFTGHTEAF
16 TRBV7-6 ASSLGSAGTGNRWEQY
13 TRBV5-4 ASSLTQGTRQPQH
13 TRBV6-5 ASTRYWGAYTEAF
17 TRBV5-1 ASSPRPGTSGRLSYEQY
10 TRBV19 ASSRVYNEQF
13 TRBV7-2 ASSLRAGLNTEAF